This TCR beta chain was obtained from a study of control samples from healthy donors and cancer patients. The table came from immunoSEQ multiplex PCR; TCRdb's copy has only in-frame clones and leaves some out. The repertoire holds roughly 180,000 clones, with around 93% as singletons. Deletions cut 3 bases from V and 8 bases from J, with 21 bases between. CDR1 is SGDLS and CDR2 is YYNGEE in the germline V gene. This CDR3 contains 16 residues. This receptor was obtained from a woman between 55 and 75 years old in good health. The source material was blood. J is TRBJ1-3 and V is TRBV9, with D perhaps matching TRBD1 (5 bases). The chain's CDR3 is CASSEQPGTQGDTIYF. The CDR3 coding sequence is TGTGCCAGCAGCGAACAACCCGGGACCCAAGGGGACACCATATATTTT. Using reference TRBV9 and TRBJ1-3 for the parts outside the CDR3, the full variable domain is DSGVTQTPKHLITATGQRVTLRCSPRSGDLSVYWYQQSLDQGLQFLIQYYNGEERAKGNILERFSAQQFPDLHSELNLSSLELGDSALYFCASSEQPGTQGDTIYFGEGSWLTVV.